This T cell receptor (beta chain) is from a study of blood T cell repertoires in COVID-19. Original handling: Reference gene primer amplification gave estimated nucleated cell counts. Measured with immunoSEQ multiplex PCR; TCRdb has only the in-frame clones, and not every one. D and trimming were read from the DNA, whereas the V and J calls and clone size are those reported in that table. The table includes more than 35,000 clones, around three quarters detected once. This TCR was sampled from an older man with active or convalescent COVID-19. The sample consisted of peripheral blood.

This CDR3 reads CASSIDDRAGETQYF. CDR3 DNA sequence: TGTGCCAGTAGTATTGATGACAGGGCTGGTGAGACCCAGTACTTC. The J gene is TRBJ2-5, the V gene TRBV19, with TRBD1 matching 7 bases. CDR3 size: 15 residues. J was trimmed by 5 bases and V by 3 bases; bases with no gene match: 9. Germline-derived CDR1 and CDR2 are LNHDA and SQIVND (reference sequence).